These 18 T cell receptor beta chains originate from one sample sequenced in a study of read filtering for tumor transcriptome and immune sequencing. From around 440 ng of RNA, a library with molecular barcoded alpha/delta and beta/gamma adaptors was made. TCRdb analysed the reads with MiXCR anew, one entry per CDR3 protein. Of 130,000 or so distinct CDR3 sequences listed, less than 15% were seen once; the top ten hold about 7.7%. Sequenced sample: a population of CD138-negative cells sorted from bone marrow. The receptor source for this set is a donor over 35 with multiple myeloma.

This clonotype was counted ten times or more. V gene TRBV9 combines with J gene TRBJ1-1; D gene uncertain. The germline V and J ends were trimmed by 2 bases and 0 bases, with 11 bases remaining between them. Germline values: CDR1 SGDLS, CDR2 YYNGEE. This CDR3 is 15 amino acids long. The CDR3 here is CASSVQDMLNTEAFF. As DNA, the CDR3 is TGTGCCAGCAGCGTCCAAGACATGTTGAACACTGAAGCTTTCTTT.

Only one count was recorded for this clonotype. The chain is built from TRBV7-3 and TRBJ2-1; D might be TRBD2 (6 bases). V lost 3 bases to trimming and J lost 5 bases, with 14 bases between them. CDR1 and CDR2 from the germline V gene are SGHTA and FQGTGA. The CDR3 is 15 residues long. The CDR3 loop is CASSFGGEGNNEQFF. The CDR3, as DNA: TGTGCCAGCAGCTTCGGGGGAGAGGGTAACAATGAGCAGTTCTTC.

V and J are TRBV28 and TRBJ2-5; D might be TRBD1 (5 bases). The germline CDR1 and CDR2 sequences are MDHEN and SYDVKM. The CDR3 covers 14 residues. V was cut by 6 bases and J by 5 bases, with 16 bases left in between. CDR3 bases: TGTGCCAGCAGCATACAAAGGGGCCAGGAGACCCAGTACTTC. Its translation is CASSIQRGQETQYF.

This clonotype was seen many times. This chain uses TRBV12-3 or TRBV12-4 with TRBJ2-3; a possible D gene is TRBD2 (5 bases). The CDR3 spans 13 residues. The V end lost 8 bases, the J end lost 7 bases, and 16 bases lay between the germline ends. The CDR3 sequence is CASRARERYTQYF. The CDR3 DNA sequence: TGTGCCAGCCGCGCAAGGGAGCGATATACGCAGTATTTT.

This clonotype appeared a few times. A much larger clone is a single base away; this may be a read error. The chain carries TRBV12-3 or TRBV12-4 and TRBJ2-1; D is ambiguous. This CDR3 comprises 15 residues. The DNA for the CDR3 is TGTGCCAGCAGTTTAGTGATGAGCTCCTACAATGTGCAGTTCTTC. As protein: CASSLVMSSYNVQFF.

CDR3 region: CASKPDSGRGDTQYF. In DNA form, the CDR3 reads TGTGCCAGCAAACCAGATTCAGGGAGAGGAGATACGCAGTATTTT. The chain has TRBV11-2 and TRBJ2-3, with D possibly called TRBD1 or TRBD2 (5 bases each). V was shortened by 7 bases and J by 5 bases, with 19 bases between the two germline ends. Germline-derived CDR1 and CDR2 are SGHAT and FQNNGV. This CDR3 is 15 amino acids long.

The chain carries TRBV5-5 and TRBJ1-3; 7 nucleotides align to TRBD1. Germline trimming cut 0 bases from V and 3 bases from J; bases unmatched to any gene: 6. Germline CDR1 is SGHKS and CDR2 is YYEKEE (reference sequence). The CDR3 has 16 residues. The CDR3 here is CASSLAPGQVGNTIYF. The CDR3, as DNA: TGTGCCAGCAGCTTGGCTCCAGGACAGGTTGGAAACACCATATATTTT.

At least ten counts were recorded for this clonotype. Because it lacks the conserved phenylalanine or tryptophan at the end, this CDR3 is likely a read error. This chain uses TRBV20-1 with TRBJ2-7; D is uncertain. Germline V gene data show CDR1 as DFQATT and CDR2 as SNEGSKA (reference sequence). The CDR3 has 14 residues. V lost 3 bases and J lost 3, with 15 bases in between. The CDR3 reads CSASPRRLIYEQYI. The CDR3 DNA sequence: TGCAGTGCTAGTCCTAGGCGTTTAATCTACGAGCAGTACATC.

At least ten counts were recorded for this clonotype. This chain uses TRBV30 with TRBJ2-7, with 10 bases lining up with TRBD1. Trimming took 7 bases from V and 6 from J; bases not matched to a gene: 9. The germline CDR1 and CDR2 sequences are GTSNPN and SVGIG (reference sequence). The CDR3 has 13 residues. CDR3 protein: CAYTGTGVSEQYF. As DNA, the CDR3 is TGTGCCTACACCGGGACAGGGGTTAGCGAGCAGTACTTC. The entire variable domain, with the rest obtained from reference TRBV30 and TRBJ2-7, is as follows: SQTIHQWPATLVQPVGSPLSLECTVEGTSNPNLYWYRQAAGRGLQLLFYSVGIGQISSEVPQNLSASRPQDRQFILSSKKLLLSDSGFYLCAYTGTGVSEQYFGPGTRLTVT.

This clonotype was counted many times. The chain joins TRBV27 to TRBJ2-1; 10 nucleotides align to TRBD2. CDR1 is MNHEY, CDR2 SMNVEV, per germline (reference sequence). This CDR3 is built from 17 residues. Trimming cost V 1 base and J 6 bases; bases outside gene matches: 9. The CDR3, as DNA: TGTGCCAGCAGTTTATGGAGCGGGAGGGCCGGTGTCAATGAGCAGTTCTTC. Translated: CASSLWSGRAGVNEQFF.

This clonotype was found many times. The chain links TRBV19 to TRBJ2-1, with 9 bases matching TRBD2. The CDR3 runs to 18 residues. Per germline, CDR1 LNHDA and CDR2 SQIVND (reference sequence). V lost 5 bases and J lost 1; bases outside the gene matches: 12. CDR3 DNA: TGTGCCAGTAGTCCCCACGTAGGTAGCGGGAGTTCCTACAATGAGCAGTTCTTC. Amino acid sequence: CASSPHVGSGSSYNEQFF.

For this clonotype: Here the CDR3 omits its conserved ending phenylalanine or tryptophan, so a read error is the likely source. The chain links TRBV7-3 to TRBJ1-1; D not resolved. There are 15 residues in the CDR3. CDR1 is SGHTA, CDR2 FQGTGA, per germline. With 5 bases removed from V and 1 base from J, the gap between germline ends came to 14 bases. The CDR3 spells CASSPGALGNTEAFL. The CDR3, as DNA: TGTGCCAGCAGCCCGGGAGCTTTGGGGAACACTGAAGCTTTCCTT.

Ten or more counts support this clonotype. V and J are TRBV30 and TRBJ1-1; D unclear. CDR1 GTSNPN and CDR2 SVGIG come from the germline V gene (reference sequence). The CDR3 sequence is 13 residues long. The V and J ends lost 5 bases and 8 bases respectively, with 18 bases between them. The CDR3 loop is CAWDTLEALEAFF. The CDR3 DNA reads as TGTGCCTGGGACACCTTGGAGGCGTTGGAAGCTTTCTTT.

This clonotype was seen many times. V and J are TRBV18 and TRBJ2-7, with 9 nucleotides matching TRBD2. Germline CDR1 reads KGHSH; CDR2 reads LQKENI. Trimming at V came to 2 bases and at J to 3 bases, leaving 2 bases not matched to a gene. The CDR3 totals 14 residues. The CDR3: CASSPAGGGYEQYF. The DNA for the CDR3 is TGTGCCAGCTCACCAGCGGGAGGGGGCTACGAGCAGTACTTC. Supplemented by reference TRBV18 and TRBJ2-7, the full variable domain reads NAGVMQNPRHLVRRRGQEARLRCSPMKGHSHVYWYRQLPEEGLKFMVYLQKENIIDESGMPKERFSAEFPKEGPSILRIQQVVRGDSAAYFCASSPAGGGYEQYFGPGTRLTVT.

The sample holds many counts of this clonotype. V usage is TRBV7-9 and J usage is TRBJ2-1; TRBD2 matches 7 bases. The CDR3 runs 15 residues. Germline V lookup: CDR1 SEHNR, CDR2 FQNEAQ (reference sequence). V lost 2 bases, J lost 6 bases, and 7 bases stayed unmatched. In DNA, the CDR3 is TGTGCCAGCAGCTTACCGGGCGGGGGTCGCAATGAGCAGTTCTTC. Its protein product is CASSLPGGGRNEQFF.

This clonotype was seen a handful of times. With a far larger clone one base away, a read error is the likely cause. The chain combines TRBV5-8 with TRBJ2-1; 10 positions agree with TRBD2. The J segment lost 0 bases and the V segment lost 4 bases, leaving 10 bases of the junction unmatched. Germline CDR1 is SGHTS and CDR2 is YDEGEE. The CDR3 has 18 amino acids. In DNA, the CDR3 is TGTGCCAGCAGCCGGGGACTAGCGAGAGAGAGCTCCTACAATGAGCAGTTCTTC. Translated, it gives CASSRGLARESSYNEQFF.

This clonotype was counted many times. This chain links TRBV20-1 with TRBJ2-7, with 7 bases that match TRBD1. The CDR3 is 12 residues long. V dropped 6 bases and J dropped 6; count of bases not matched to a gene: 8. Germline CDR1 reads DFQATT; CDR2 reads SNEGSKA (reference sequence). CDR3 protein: CSASEGASEQYF. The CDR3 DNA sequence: TGCAGTGCATCTGAGGGGGCTAGCGAGCAGTACTTC.

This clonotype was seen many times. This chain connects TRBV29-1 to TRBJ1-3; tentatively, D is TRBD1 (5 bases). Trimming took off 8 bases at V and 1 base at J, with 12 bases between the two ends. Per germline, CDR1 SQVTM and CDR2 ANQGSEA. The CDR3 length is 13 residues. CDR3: CSPTQGSGNTIYF. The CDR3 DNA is TGCAGCCCCACCCAGGGTTCTGGAAACACCATATATTTT.